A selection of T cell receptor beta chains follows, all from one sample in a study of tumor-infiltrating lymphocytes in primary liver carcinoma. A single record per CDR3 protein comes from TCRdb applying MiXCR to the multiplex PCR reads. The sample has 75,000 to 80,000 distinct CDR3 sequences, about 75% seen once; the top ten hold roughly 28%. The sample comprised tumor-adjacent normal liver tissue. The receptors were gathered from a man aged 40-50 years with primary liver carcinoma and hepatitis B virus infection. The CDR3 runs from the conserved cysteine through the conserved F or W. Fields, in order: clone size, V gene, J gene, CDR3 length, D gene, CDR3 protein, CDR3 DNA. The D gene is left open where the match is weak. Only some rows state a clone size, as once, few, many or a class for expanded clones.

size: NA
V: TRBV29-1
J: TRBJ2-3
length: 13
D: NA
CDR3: CNVDVTSIDTQYF
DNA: TGCAACGTTGACGTAACTAGCATAGATACGCAGTATTTT

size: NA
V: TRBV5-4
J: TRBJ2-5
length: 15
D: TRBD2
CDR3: CASSPTSGRQETQYF
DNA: TGTGCCAGCAGCCCGACTAGCGGGCGCCAAGAGACCCAGTACTTC

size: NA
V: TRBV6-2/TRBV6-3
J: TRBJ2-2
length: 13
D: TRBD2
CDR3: CASSYLLSGVLFF
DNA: TGTGCCAGTAGTTACCTCTTAAGCGGGGTGCTGTTTTTT

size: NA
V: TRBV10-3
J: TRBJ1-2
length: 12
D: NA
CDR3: CAISEAVYANTF
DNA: TGTGCCATCAGTGAGGCAGTCTATGCCAACACCTTC

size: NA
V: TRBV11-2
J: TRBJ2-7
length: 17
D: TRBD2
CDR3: CASSCLTSWRAGYEQYF
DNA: TGTGCCAGCAGCTGTCTGACTAGCTGGAGGGCCGGCTACGAACAGTACTTC

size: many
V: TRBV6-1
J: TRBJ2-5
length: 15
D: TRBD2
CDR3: CATSGLAGSQETQYF
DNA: TGTGCCACCAGCGGACTAGCGGGTTCCCAAGAGACCCAGTACTTC

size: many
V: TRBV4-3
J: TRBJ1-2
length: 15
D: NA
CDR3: CASSQDFIGPYGYTF
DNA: TGCGCCAGCAGCCAAGATTTTATAGGACCCTATGGCTACACCTTC

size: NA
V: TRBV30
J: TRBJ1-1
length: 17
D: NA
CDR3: CAWERITTLGIKTEAFF
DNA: TGTGCGTGGGAAAGGATAACGACTTTAGGGATTAAGACTGAAGCTTTCTTT

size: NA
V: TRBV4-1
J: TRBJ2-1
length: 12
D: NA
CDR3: CANSQTSGEQFF
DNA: TGCGCCAACAGCCAAACCTCTGGTGAGCAGTTCTTC

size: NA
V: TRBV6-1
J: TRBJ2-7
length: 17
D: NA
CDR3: CVSSAAISVGYGTGQYF
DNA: TGTGTCAGCAGTGCCGCTATTAGTGTCGGCTACGGTACGGGGCAGTACTTC

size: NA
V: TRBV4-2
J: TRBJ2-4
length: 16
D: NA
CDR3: CASSPERGGTKNIKYF
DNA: TGTGCCAGCAGCCCGGAGAGGGGTGGAACCAAAAACATTAAGTACTTC

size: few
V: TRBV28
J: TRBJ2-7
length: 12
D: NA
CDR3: CASSTRHYEQYF
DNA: TGTGCCAGCAGTACCCGACATTACGAGCAGTACTTC

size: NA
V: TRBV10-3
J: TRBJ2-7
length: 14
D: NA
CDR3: CAISDNGQWMKQYF
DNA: TGTGCCATCAGTGATAATGGACAGTGGATGAAGCAGTACTTC

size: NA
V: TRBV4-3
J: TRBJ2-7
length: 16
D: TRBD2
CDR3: CSSSLELAVASYEQYF
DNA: TGCTCCAGCAGCCTGGAACTAGCGGTCGCATCCTACGAGCAGTACTTC

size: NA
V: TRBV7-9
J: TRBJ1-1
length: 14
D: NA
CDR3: CASSLNSLITEAFF
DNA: TGTGCCAGCAGCTTAAACAGTCTGATCACTGAAGCTTTCTTT

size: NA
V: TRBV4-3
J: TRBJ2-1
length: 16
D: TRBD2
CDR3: CASSQNGLAAYNEHFF
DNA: TGCGCCAGCAGCCAAAACGGACTAGCGGCATACAATGAACACTTCTTC

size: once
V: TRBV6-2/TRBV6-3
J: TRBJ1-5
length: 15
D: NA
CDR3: CARSLDSYSKQPQHF
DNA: TGTGCCAGGAGTTTGGACAGTTATAGCAAACAACCCCAGCATTTT

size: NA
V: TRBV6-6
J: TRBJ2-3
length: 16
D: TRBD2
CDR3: CASRKGTSERTDTQYF
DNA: TGTGCCAGTAGGAAAGGAACTAGCGAGAGGACGGATACGCAGTATTTT

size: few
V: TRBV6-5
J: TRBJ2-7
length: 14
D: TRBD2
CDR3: CASSYSSGNNKQYF
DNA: TGTGCCAGCAGTTACTCTAGCGGGAATAACAAGCAGTACTTC

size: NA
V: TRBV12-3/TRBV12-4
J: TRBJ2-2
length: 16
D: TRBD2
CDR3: CASGVGGGVNTGKLFF
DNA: TGTGCCAGCGGTGTTGGGGGAGGGGTTAACACCGGGAAGCTGTTTTTT

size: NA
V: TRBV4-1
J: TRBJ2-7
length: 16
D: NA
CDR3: CASSQDWGQATYEQYF
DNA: TGCGCCAGCAGCCAAGATTGGGGACAAGCGACCTACGAACAGTACTTC

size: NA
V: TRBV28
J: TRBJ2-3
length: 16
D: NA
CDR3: CASSLTQTGGADTQYF
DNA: TGTGCCAGCAGTCTTACGCAGACAGGAGGGGCAGATACGCAGTATTTT

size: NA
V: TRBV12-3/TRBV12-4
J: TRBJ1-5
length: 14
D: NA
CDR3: CVSSQQGDNQPQHF
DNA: TGTGTCAGCAGCCAACAGGGCGACAATCAGCCCCAGCATTTT

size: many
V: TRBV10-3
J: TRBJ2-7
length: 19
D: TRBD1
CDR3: CAISESRNRGPGAPYEQYF
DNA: TGTGCCATCAGTGAGTCAAGGAACAGGGGGCCAGGGGCCCCCTACGAGCAGTACTTC

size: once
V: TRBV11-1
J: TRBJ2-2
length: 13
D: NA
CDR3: CAIGLVRFGELFF
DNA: TGTGCCATAGGCTTAGTACGTTTCGGGGAGCTGTTTTTT

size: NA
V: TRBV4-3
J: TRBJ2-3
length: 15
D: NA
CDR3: CTSSQGVVLADTQYF
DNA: TGCACCAGTAGCCAAGGAGTCGTCTTAGCAGATACGCAGTATTTT

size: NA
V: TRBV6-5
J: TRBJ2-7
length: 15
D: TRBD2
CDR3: CASSFRASGGYEQYF
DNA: TGTGCCAGCAGTTTTCGTGCTAGCGGGGGCTACGAGCAGTACTTT

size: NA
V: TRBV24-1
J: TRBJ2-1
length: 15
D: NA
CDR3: CATSDFNKPANEQSF
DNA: TGTGCCACCAGTGATTTCAATAAGCCCGCCAATGAGCAGTCCTTC

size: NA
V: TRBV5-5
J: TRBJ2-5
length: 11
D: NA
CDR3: CTSTWVETQYF
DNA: TGTACCAGCACCTGGGTAGAGACCCAGTACTTC

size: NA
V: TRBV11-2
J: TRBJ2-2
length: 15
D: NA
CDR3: CASSLVGWGTGELFF
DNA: TGTGCCAGCAGCTTAGTCGGATGGGGCACCGGGGAGCTGTTTTTT

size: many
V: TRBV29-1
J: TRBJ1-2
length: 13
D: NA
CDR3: CSVGVTGDYGYTF
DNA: TGCAGCGTTGGCGTAACAGGAGACTATGGCTACACCTTC

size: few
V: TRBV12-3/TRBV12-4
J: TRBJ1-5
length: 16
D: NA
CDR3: CASSLGGQYSNQPQHF
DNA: TGTGCCAGCAGTTTAGGGGGCCAGTATAGCAATCAGCCCCAGCATTTT

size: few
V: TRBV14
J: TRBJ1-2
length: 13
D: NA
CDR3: CTSIQAQGSGYTF
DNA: TGTACCAGCATCCAAGCCCAGGGATCTGGCTACACCTTC

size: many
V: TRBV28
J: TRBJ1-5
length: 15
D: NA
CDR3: CASSLPREGNQPQHF
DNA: TGTGCCAGCAGTTTACCCAGGGAGGGCAATCAGCCCCAGCATTTT

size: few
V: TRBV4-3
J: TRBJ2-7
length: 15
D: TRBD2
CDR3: CASSQEWAGGYEQYF
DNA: TGCGCTAGCAGCCAAGAGTGGGCGGGAGGGTACGAGCAGTACTTC

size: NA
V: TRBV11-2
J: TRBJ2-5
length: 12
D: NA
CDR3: CARSLEGVAQCF
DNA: TGTGCCAGAAGTCTAGAGGGTGTGGCCCAGTGCTTC

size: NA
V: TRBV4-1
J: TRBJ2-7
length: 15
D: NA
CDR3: CASSHTGGTSYEQYF
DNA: TGTGCCAGCAGCCATACCGGCGGTACCTCCTACGAGCAGTACTTC

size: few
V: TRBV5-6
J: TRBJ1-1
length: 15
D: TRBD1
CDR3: CASSPGGKVNTEAFF
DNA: TGTGCCAGTAGCCCAGGGGGTAAAGTGAACACTGAAGCTTTCTTT